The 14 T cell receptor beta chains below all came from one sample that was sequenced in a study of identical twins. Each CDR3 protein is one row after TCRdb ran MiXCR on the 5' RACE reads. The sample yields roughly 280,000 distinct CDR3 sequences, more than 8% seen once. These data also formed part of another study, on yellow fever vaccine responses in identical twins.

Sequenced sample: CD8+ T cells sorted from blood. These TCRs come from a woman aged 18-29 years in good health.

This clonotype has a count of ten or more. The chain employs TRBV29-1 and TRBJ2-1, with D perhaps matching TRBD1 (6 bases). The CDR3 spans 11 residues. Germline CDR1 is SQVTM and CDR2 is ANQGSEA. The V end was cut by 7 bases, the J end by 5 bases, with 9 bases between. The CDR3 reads CSDRDNNEQFF. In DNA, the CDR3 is TGCAGCGACCGGGACAACAATGAGCAGTTCTTC.

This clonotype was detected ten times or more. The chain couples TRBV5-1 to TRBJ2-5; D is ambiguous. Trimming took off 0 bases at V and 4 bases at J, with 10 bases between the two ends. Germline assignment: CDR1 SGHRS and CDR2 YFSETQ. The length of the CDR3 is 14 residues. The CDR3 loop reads CASSLVVDGETQYF. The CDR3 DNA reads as TGCGCCAGCAGCTTGGTGGTGGATGGAGAGACCCAGTACTTC.

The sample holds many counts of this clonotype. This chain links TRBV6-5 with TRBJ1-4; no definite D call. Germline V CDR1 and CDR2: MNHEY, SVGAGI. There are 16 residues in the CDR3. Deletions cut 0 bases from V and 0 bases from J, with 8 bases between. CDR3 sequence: CASSYSTEATNEKLFF. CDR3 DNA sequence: TGTGCCAGCAGTTACTCAACCGAAGCAACTAATGAAAAACTGTTTTTT.

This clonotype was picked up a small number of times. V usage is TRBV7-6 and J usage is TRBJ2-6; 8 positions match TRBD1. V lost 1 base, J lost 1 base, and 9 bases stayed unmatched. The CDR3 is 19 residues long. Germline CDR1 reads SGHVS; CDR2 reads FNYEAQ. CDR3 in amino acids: CASSLDAGQGFSGANVLTF. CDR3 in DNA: TGTGCCAGCAGCTTAGACGCTGGACAGGGTTTTTCTGGGGCCAACGTCCTGACTTTC.

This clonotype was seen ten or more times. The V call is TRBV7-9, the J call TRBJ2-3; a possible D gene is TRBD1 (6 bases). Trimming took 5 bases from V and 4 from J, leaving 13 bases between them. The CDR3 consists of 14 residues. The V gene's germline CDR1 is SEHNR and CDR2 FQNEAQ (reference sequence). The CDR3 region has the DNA TGTGCCAGCAGCCCCACGACAGGCTCAGATACGCAGTATTTT. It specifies CASSPTTGSDTQYF.

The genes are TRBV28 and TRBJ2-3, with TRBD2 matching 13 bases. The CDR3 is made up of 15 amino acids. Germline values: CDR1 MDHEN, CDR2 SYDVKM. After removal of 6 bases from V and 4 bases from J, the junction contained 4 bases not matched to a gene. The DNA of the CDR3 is TGTGCCAGCAGCTCACTAGCGGGAGGGTCAGATACGCAGTATTTT. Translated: CASSSLAGGSDTQYF.

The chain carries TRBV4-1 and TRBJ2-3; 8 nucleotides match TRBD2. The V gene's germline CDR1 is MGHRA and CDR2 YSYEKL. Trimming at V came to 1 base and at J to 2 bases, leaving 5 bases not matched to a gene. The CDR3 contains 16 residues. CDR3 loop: CASSQGRGLDTDTQYF. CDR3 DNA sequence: TGCGCCAGCAGCCAAGGGCGGGGACTAGACACAGATACGCAGTATTTT.

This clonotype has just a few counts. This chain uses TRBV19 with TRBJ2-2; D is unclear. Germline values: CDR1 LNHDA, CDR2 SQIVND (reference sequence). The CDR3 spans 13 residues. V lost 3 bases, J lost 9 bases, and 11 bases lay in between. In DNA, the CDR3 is TGTGCCAGTAGTATGGGGAACTACAGGGAGCTGTTTTTT. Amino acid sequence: CASSMGNYRELFF.

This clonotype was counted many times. The CDR3 DNA reads TGTGCCAGCAGCGATTCCGGGACTACCCACGAGCAGTACTTC. It is translated as CASSDSGTTHEQYF. The J gene is TRBJ2-7, the V gene TRBV7-9, with TRBD2 identical over 7 bases. V was pared by 5 bases and J by 5 bases, with 9 bases of the junction left unmatched. This CDR3 has 14 amino acids. CDR1 is SEHNR and CDR2 is FQNEAQ in the germline V gene (reference sequence).

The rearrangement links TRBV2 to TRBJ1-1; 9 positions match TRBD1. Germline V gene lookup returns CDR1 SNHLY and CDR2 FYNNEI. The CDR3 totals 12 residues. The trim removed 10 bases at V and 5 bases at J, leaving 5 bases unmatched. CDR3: CATLDRGTEAFF. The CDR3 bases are TGTGCCACCCTGGACAGGGGTACTGAAGCTTTCTTT.

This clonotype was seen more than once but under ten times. The CDR3 DNA reads TGCAGCGTTGAAGCGGCCGATACGCAGTATTTT. Amino acid sequence: CSVEAADTQYF. The V and J genes are TRBV29-1 and TRBJ2-3, with unresolved D. Trimming left V 1 base short and J 6 bases short, with 5 bases between. The CDR3 is made up of 11 amino acids. Germline lookup yields CDR1 SQVTM and CDR2 ANQGSEA.

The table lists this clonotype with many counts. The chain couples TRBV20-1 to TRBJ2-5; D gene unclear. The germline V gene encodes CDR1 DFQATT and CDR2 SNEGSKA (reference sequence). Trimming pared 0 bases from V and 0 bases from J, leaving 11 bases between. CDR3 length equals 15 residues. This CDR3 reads CSARDGAEYQETQYF. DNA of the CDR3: TGCAGTGCTAGAGATGGAGCAGAGTACCAAGAGACCCAGTACTTC.

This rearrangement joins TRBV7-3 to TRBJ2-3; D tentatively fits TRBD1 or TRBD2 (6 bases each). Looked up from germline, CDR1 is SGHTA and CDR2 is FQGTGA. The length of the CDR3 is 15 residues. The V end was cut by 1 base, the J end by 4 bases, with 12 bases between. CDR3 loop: CASSLNRGRPDTQYF. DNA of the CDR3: TGTGCCAGCAGCTTAAATCGGGGGCGCCCAGATACGCAGTATTTT. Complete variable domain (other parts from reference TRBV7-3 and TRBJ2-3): GAGVSQTPSNKVTEKGKYVELRCDPISGHTALYWYRQSLGQGPEFLIYFQGTGAADDSGLPNDRFFAVRPEGSVSTLKIQRTERGDSAVYLCASSLNRGRPDTQYFGPGTRLTVL.

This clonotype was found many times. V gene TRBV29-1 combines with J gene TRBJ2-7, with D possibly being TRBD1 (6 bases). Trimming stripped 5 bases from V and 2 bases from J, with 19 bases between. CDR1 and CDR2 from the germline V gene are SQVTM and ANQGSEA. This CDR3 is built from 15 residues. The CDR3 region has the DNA TGCAGCGTTAGCCACCAGGGGCGAGACCCCTACGAGCAGTACTTC. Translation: CSVSHQGRDPYEQYF.